What follows describes a single TCR beta chain. In this sample, this clonotype turned up a few times. The target of this receptor is not known. Base-call qualities are not available, and no considerably larger clone is one nucleotide away. Ficoll-Paque density gradient centrifugation was the method used to isolate PBMCs. The entry originates in a study of T-cell memory formation after mild COVID-19 (dated by TCRdb to the early 2020s). Study-level background: TCR sequence clusters from the two donors were found to be largely donor specific. Two young, previously healthy adult volunteers made up the cohort, one male and one female. In a couple of donors, T-cell clones that expanded and contracted after mild COVID-19 were tracked by sequencing TCRalpha and TCRbeta repertoires over time.

Beyond this particular receptor, the publication reports: SARS-CoV-2 specificity of the second-wave clones peaking on day 37 was not confirmed. Only two mild cases were covered in the study, and larger cohorts including severe cases with pre-infection samples were considered necessary. Contracting CD4+ clones were found mainly in CM and EM memory subsets, while CD8+ clones were enriched in EMRA. Clones contracting from day 15 to 85 had balanced CD4/CD8 phenotypes, while a second wave expanding from day 15 to 37 was biased towards CD4+. Some responding clones were detected in pre-infection memory, suggesting pre-existing cross-reactive memory T cells joined the SARS-CoV-2 response.

The junction shows trimming of 3 bases on V and 0 bases on J, plus 15 bases between the germline ends. From a lookup of the germline V gene (reference sequence), CDR1 and CDR2 are MNHNY and SVGAGI. Its CDR3 holds 17 amino acids, cysteine through phenylalanine. The entry retains the CDR3 DNA only, 51 bases that are in frame from base 1. The instrument given in TCRdb is Illumina NovaSeq 6000. TCRalpha and TCRbeta cDNA libraries were constructed by 5'RACE with constant-segment primers, with sample barcodes and unique molecular identifiers being introduced. RNA was extracted from every sample with Trizol reagent. Library amplification was performed in two PCR steps, and a second sample barcode and Illumina TruSeq adapters were introduced in the second step. Sequencing of the libraries was done on an Illumina NovaSeq, producing 2 x 150 bp paired-end reads. As for the original processing: The reads were demultiplexed and collapsed into UMI-guided consensus sequences using migec v1.2.7. With mixcr v2.1.11, UMI consensuses were aligned to TRA and TRB V and J templates and assembled into clonotypes. A clonotype was counted as expanded or contracted only when both edgeR and NoisET called the clonotype significant, with the noise models trained on biological replicates. For edgeR calls, the cutoffs were a false discovery rate-adjusted p below 0.01 and a log2 fold-change threshold of 1. As an exploratory analysis of dynamics, PCA with hierarchical clustering was applied to max-normalized trajectories of the 1000 most abundant clonotypes. Separately sequenced CD4+ and CD8+ repertoires were used to assign a CD4 or CD8 phenotype to each responding clone. TCRdb cleaned the public reads at Q25 with fastp, built clones with MiXCR and kept in-frame beta chains. Rows are combined by CDR3 protein, so each entry shows the most common genes and DNA. The V and J calls and clone size are TCRdb's, not the authors'. For this sample the table gives fewer than 700,000 distinct CDR3 sequences, of which roughly 20% were detected only once. Clones ranked in the top ten supply approximately 8% of the sample.

Material for sequencing was PBMCs or a T cell subset sorted from them (not recorded which). The V and J genes are TRBV6-6 and TRBJ1-3; confidence is insufficient to name the D gene. This clonotype originated in an adult woman who had mild COVID-19 (a few samples of this study predate the infection). The sample titles of this study are shuffled in the database, so cell type and time point are left out; the donor was told from shared clones. CDR3 protein: CASSYTNTASSGNTIYF. The bases read TGTGCCAGCAGTTATACGAACACGGCGAGCTCTGGAAACACCATATATTTT.